The 22 T cell receptor beta chains presented below share a single source sample, sequenced in a study of blood T cells in healthy people across ages. Primers used in a second PCR of roughly 6 to 11 cycles were a sample-barcoded 5' primer and a J-beta primer mix. TCRdb ran MiXCR on the 5' RACE reads and lists one entry per CDR3 protein. The table shows 1.5 million to 2 million distinct CDR3 sequences, with about 50% occurring only once. Sequencing used blood. Receptors originate from a woman aged 40 to 50 in good health.

J is TRBJ2-7 and V is TRBV7-2, with 9 bases identical to TRBD2. V was pared by 7 bases and J by 0 bases, with 4 bases of the junction left unmatched. Germline CDR1 reads SGHTA; CDR2 reads FQGNSA. The CDR3 runs to 14 residues. Written as DNA, the CDR3 is TGTGCCAGCAAAGCGGGGGGTTCCTCCTACGAGCAGTACTTC. This encodes CASKAGGSSYEQYF.

The chain links TRBV7-2 to TRBJ1-5; D is undetermined. Germline V gene data show CDR1 as SGHTA and CDR2 as FQGNSA. V lost 2 bases and J lost 8, with 13 bases in between. The CDR3 totals 14 residues. DNA for the CDR3: TGTGCCAGCAGCTTAAACCCCCGCGCAGAGCCCCAGCATTTT. Protein sequence: CASSLNPRAEPQHF.

The chain carries TRBV29-1 and TRBJ2-1; possible D gene TRBD2, 6 bases. The CDR3 is 10 amino acids. Per germline, CDR1 SQVTM and CDR2 ANQGSEA. The chain's CDR3 is CRAGGNEQFF. DNA of the CDR3: TGCAGGGCTGGGGGGAATGAGCAGTTCTTC.

V and J are TRBV4-1 and TRBJ2-4, with TRBD2 matching over 13 bases. CDR3 size: 18 residues. The ends lost 1 base at V and 0 bases at J; junction bases unmatched: 3. CDR1 is MGHRA, CDR2 YSYEKL, per germline. CDR3 region: CASSQGLAGGLAKNIQYF. The DNA for the CDR3 is TGCGCCAGCAGCCAAGGACTAGCGGGGGGACTAGCCAAAAACATTCAGTACTTC.

V is TRBV20-1 and J is TRBJ2-1, with D possibly being TRBD2 (6 bases). The V gene lost 3 bases and the J gene lost 6 bases, with 12 bases spanning the gap. From germline, CDR1 is DFQATT and CDR2 SNEGSKA (reference sequence). This CDR3 spans 13 amino acids. The CDR3 region has the DNA TGCAGTGCTAGTACACTAGCTGCCAATGAGCAGTTCTTC. Translated, it gives CSASTLAANEQFF.

As for this clonotype: A junction end diverges from the germline sequence, so it may reflect a read error. This chain links TRBV7-2 with TRBJ2-4, with a possible D match to TRBD2 (6 bases). The CDR3 is 16 amino acids. Germline lookup yields CDR1 SGHTA and CDR2 FQGNSA. The CDR3 DNA is TGTGCCAGCAGCCCCAGCTGGTCGGACCCGGTAGGGACTCAGTGCTTC. This codes for CASSPSWSDPVGTQCF.

V gene TRBV29-1 combines with J gene TRBJ2-5, with 9 nucleotides matching TRBD2. Germline V CDR1 and CDR2: SQVTM, ANQGSEA. The V segment lost 4 bases and the J segment 2 bases; nucleotides outside the gene matches: 5. The CDR3 totals 14 residues. CDR3: CSVVIAGVQETQYF. Written as DNA, the CDR3 is TGCAGCGTTGTGATAGCGGGGGTGCAAGAGACCCAGTACTTC.

The V and J genes are TRBV29-1 and TRBJ2-7; D unresolved. V was clipped by 7 bases and J by 0 bases, with 13 bases between them. CDR3 length: 13 residues. Germline-derived CDR1 and CDR2 are SQVTM and ANQGSEA. The CDR3, as DNA: TGCAGCGCCCATCATGAAACCTCCTACGAGCAGTACTTC. Amino acids: CSAHHETSYEQYF.

The V and J genes are TRBV3-1 and TRBJ2-5; 9 nucleotides line up with TRBD2. Germline values: CDR1 LGHDT, CDR2 YNNKEL (reference sequence). V trimming: 4 bases; J trimming: 3 bases; junction bases outside the gene matches: 3. CDR3 length equals 14 residues. The CDR3 bases are TGTGCCAGCAGCCGACTAGCGGATAAAGAGACCCAGTACTTC. Its protein product is CASSRLADKETQYF.

This clonotype occurred a few times. CDR3 in amino acids: CATRDRNEQFF. For the CDR3, the DNA is TGTGCCACCAGGGATAGGAATGAGCAGTTCTTC. This chain uses TRBV24-1 with TRBJ2-1; D remains ambiguous. Per the germline V gene, CDR1 is KGHDR and CDR2 is SFDVKD. Deletions cut 7 bases from V and 7 bases from J, with 7 bases between. CDR3 length: 11 amino acids.

The chain combines TRBV3-1 with TRBJ2-7; perhaps TRBD2 as D (6 bases). V dropped 5 bases and J dropped 3 bases, with 14 bases sitting between them. CDR3 length: 14 residues. Germline V lookup: CDR1 LGHDT, CDR2 YNNKEL (reference sequence). The CDR3 protein is CASSNGGRSYEQYF. The CDR3 coding sequence is TGTGCCAGCAGCAACGGGGGTCGTAGCTACGAGCAGTACTTC.

The chain combines TRBV4-3 with TRBJ1-2; D possibly corresponds to TRBD1 (5 bases). The germline V gene has CDR1 LGHNA and CDR2 YSLEER. V was clipped by 1 base and J by 6 bases, with 15 bases between them. The CDR3 contains 15 residues. CDR3 in amino acids: CASSQATGELNGYTF. The CDR3 DNA follows: TGCGCCAGCAGCCAAGCGACGGGGGAACTCAATGGCTACACCTTC.

This clonotype has more than one count but fewer than ten. V usage is TRBV4-3 and J usage is TRBJ1-1; D remains ambiguous. The length of the CDR3 is 15 residues. Germline V CDR1 and CDR2: LGHNA, YSLEER. V was pared by 0 bases and J by 3 bases, with 11 bases between. CDR3 DNA sequence: TGCGCCAGCAGCCAAGAGCCGGCCCCCTACACTGAAGCTTTCTTT. Protein sequence: CASSQEPAPYTEAFF.

This clonotype has a handful of counts. This CDR3 is CASSPRGTARGYEQYF. DNA of the CDR3: TGTGCCAGCAGCCCACGCGGGACAGCTCGGGGCTACGAGCAGTACTTC. The J gene is TRBJ2-7, the V gene TRBV4-2; D possibly corresponds to TRBD1 (7 bases). V dropped 4 bases and J dropped 3 bases, with 19 bases sitting between them. Germline CDR1 is LGHNA and CDR2 is YNFKEQ. The CDR3 has 16 amino acids.

The chain is built from TRBV5-1 and TRBJ2-7, with TRBD1 identical over 8 bases. CDR1 and CDR2 from the germline V gene are SGHRS and YFSETQ. This CDR3 spans 15 amino acids. Losses at the gene ends were 1 base for V and 5 bases for J; bases not matched to a gene: 8. Here the CDR3 reads CASSLKDRVTHEQYF. The CDR3 DNA is TGCGCCAGCAGCTTGAAGGACAGGGTCACCCACGAGCAGTACTTC.

This chain links TRBV2 with TRBJ2-5; possibly TRBD2 for D (6 bases). Germline V gene lookup returns CDR1 SNHLY and CDR2 FYNNEI. Between the trimmed V and J ends, which lost 8 bases and 5 bases, there was a span of 21 bases. This CDR3 comprises 15 residues. The CDR3 nucleotides are TGTGCCAGCCGTTTCACTACTAGCCCCCCGGAGACCCAGTACTTC. It is translated as CASRFTTSPPETQYF.

The chain has TRBV5-1 and TRBJ2-7, with D perhaps TRBD1 (6 bases). The CDR3 contains 15 residues. Germline V CDR1 and CDR2: SGHRS, YFSETQ. V was clipped by 5 bases and J by 3 bases, with 18 bases between them. This CDR3 reads CASRSPRDTHYEQYF. CDR3 nucleotide sequence: TGCGCCAGCAGGTCCCCCCGGGACACCCACTACGAGCAGTACTTC.

This clonotype was recorded only once. V gene TRBV7-9 combines with J gene TRBJ1-6; the D gene is possibly TRBD1 (5 bases). In germline, CDR1 is SEHNR, CDR2 FQNEAQ (reference sequence). The CDR3 sequence is 18 residues long. V lost 2 bases and J 7 bases, leaving 21 bases between the germline ends. CDR3 in amino acids: CASSLIGTGVRGNSPLHF. In DNA form, the CDR3 reads TGTGCCAGCAGCTTAATCGGTACAGGCGTTCGAGGGAATTCACCCCTCCACTTT.

This CDR3 is CSARDWGGRTEAFF. The CDR3 bases are TGCAGTGCTAGAGATTGGGGAGGGAGAACTGAAGCTTTCTTT. V is TRBV20-1 and J is TRBJ1-1; D not resolved. CDR1 is DFQATT, CDR2 SNEGSKA, per germline (reference sequence). CDR3 length: 14 amino acids. The ends were cut back, 0 bases at V and 5 bases at J, with 13 bases in the middle.

The chain has TRBV9 and TRBJ1-1; 8 bases agree with TRBD1. J lost 7 bases, V lost 3 bases, and 8 bases had no gene match. Germline lookup yields CDR1 SGDLS and CDR2 YYNGEE. This CDR3 contains 14 residues. The CDR3 spells CASSAQGAKGEAFF. The CDR3 DNA sequence: TGTGCCAGCAGCGCGCAGGGGGCGAAGGGTGAAGCTTTCTTT.

CDR3 protein: CASSYFIQKNTGELFF. In DNA, the CDR3 is TGTGCCAGCAGTTACTTTATCCAGAAAAACACCGGGGAGCTGTTTTTT. The chain recombines TRBV6-5 with TRBJ2-2; D uncertain. CDR1 MNHEY and CDR2 SVGAGI come from the germline V gene. CDR3 length equals 16 residues. V gave up 1 base and J gave up 2 bases, with 11 bases separating them.

This clonotype has only a few counts. V gene TRBV7-2 combines with J gene TRBJ2-3, with a weak D call TRBD2 (6 bases). Trimming pared 6 bases from V and 4 bases from J, leaving 14 bases between. Germline V CDR1 and CDR2: SGHTA, FQGNSA. This CDR3 comprises 14 residues. CDR3 coding DNA: TGTGCCAGCAGTCCGGGGCGGGGTTCAGATACGCAGTATTTT. It specifies CASSPGRGSDTQYF.